Presented here are 27 T cell receptor beta chains from one specimen sequenced in a study of post-analysis software for immune sequencing data. Their recognized antigens are unknown. Built from TCR beta cDNA, the libraries had unique molecular identifiers in them. TCRdb re-called the PCR reads through MiXCR, storing one row per CDR3 protein. Among about 500,000 distinct CDR3 sequences listed, less than 45% were seen once. Study-wide findings and caveats: A few TRBV segments occurring more often in patients than controls included TRBV5-6, TRBV5-1 and TRBV20-1.

The sequenced sample was blood. The receptors were gathered from a girl between 5 and 17 years old with multiple sclerosis.

The genes are TRBV24-1 and TRBJ2-7; D is perhaps TRBD2 (5 bases). Germline V gene data show CDR1 as KGHDR and CDR2 as SFDVKD. V lost 3 bases to trimming and J lost 2 bases, with 19 bases between them. The CDR3 loop spans 17 amino acids. The CDR3 nucleotides read TGTGCCACCAGTGATAACCCGGGCAGCGGAACACCCTACGAGCAGTACTTC. As protein: CATSDNPGSGTPYEQYF.

At least ten counts were recorded for this clonotype. The chain carries TRBV5-1 and TRBJ2-7, with D maybe TRBD1 (7 bases). Deletions cut 0 bases from V and 3 bases from J, with 13 bases between. The germline V gene encodes CDR1 SGHRS and CDR2 YFSETQ. The CDR3 is 15 residues long. The CDR3 here is CASSLEGTAGYEQYF. CDR3 coding DNA: TGCGCCAGCAGCTTGGAAGGGACAGCGGGCTACGAGCAGTACTTC.

This clonotype was seen a handful of times. This sequence joins TRBV4-1 and TRBJ2-1; D is ambiguous. V lost 0 bases and J lost 6, with 12 bases in between. Germline-derived CDR1 and CDR2 are MGHRA and YSYEKL. The CDR3 is made up of 15 amino acids. The CDR3 loop reads CASSQDQVATNEQFF. In DNA form, the CDR3 reads TGCGCCAGCAGCCAAGACCAGGTGGCTACCAATGAGCAGTTCTTC.

The CDR3 DNA sequence: TGTGCCAGCAGCCAAGCCGGGACAGGGGCCCTAAGGCAGCCCCAGCATTTT. Residues: CASSQAGTGALRQPQHF. This chain joins TRBV4-2 and TRBJ1-5, with 10 bases fitting TRBD1. Germline V gene lookup returns CDR1 LGHNA and CDR2 YNFKEQ. V gave up 1 base and J gave up 7 bases; unmatched junction bases: 10. This CDR3 region has 17 residues.

The chain joins TRBV7-3 to TRBJ2-1; D possibly corresponds to TRBD2 (6 bases). Trimming removed 5 bases from V and 8 bases from J, with 13 bases in between. This CDR3 region has 13 residues. Germline CDR1 is SGHTA and CDR2 is FQGTGA. The CDR3 DNA follows: TGTGCCAGCAGCCCTACTAGCAGTCATGAGCAGTTCTTC. Protein: CASSPTSSHEQFF. Full variable domain (missing parts from reference TRBV7-3 and TRBJ2-1): GAGVSQTPSNKVTEKGKYVELRCDPISGHTALYWYRQSLGQGPEFLIYFQGTGAADDSGLPNDRFFAVRPEGSVSTLKIQRTERGDSAVYLCASSPTSSHEQFFGPGTRLTVL.

This clonotype has a handful of counts. This chain uses TRBV5-1 with TRBJ2-7; 8 positions agree with TRBD2. The ends lost 3 bases at V and 3 bases at J; junction bases unmatched: 11. This CDR3 contains 16 residues. From germline, CDR1 is SGHRS and CDR2 YFSETQ. CDR3 DNA: TGCGCCAGCAGCTCAAATAGCGGGGCGGGGAACTACGAGCAGTACTTC. This encodes CASSSNSGAGNYEQYF.

CDR3 bases: TGCAGTGCAGACTTGAGCTCCTACGAGCAGTACTTC. This codes for CSADLSSYEQYF. The rearrangement joins TRBV20-1 to TRBJ2-7; no firm D call. CDR3 size: 12 residues. V shed 6 bases and J shed 0 bases, with 9 bases lying between them. The germline V gene encodes CDR1 DFQATT and CDR2 SNEGSKA (reference sequence).

The rearrangement uses TRBV6-6 and TRBJ2-7; no clear D gene. Germline assignment: CDR1 MNHNY and CDR2 SVGAGI (reference sequence). This CDR3 is 11 amino acids long. The V gene lost 1 base and the J gene lost 5 bases, with 3 bases spanning the gap. DNA for the CDR3: TGTGCCAGCAGTTACTTTAACGAGCAGTACTTC. This translates into CASSYFNEQYF.

J is TRBJ1-1 and V is TRBV7-2, with unresolved D. Germline CDR1 SGHTA, CDR2 FQGNSA. Trimming stripped 2 bases from V and 1 base from J, with 8 bases between. The CDR3 contains 14 residues. CDR3 residues: CASSLKGSNTEAFF. CDR3 DNA: TGTGCCAGCAGCTTAAAGGGATCGAACACTGAAGCTTTCTTT. Using reference TRBV7-2 and TRBJ1-1 for the parts outside the CDR3, the full variable domain is GAGVSQSPSNKVTEKGKDVELRCDPISGHTALYWYRQSLGQGLEFLIYFQGNSAPDKSGLPSDRFSAERTGGSVSTLTIQRTQQEDSAVYLCASSLKGSNTEAFFGQGTRLTVV.

This clonotype has a handful of counts. This chain links TRBV28 with TRBJ2-5; 9 bases are shared with TRBD2. TRBJ2-7 explains the end of the DNA better; the J call may be wrong. From germline, CDR1 is MDHEN and CDR2 SYDVKM. The CDR3 extends over 16 amino acids. The CDR3 reads CASSLVPTSGAYEQYF. CDR3 DNA: TGTGCCAGCAGTTTAGTCCCGACTAGCGGAGCCTACGAGCAGTACTTC.

CDR3 nucleotide sequence: TGTGCCATCAGAGAAAATACAGGGACCTATGGCTACACCTTC. Translating it yields CAIRENTGTYGYTF. V usage is TRBV10-3 and J usage is TRBJ1-2; D perhaps matches TRBD1 (6 bases). Trimming stripped 6 bases from V and 4 bases from J, with 15 bases between. This CDR3 comprises 14 residues. Per germline, CDR1 ENHRY and CDR2 SYGVKD.

The chain has TRBV12-3 or TRBV12-4 and TRBJ1-4, with D possibly being TRBD1 (5 bases). The CDR3 sequence is 14 residues long. Deletions cut 3 bases from V and 8 bases from J, with 13 bases between. The CDR3 sequence: CASSLWQGGEKLFF. The CDR3 nucleotides are TGTGCCAGCAGTTTGTGGCAGGGAGGCGAAAAACTGTTTTTT.

J is TRBJ2-7 and V is TRBV7-2, with TRBD1 matching over 7 bases. This CDR3 contains 14 residues. Trimming at V came to 5 bases and at J to 0 bases, leaving 4 bases not matched to a gene. CDR1 is SGHTA and CDR2 is FQGNSA in the germline V gene. CDR3 DNA: TGTGCCAGCAGCAAACGGGACAGCTCCTACGAGCAGTACTTC. It is translated as CASSKRDSSYEQYF.

The chain is built from TRBV4-2 and TRBJ2-6; D unresolved. The CDR3 contains 15 residues. The germline V gene encodes CDR1 LGHNA and CDR2 YNFKEQ. Trimming pared 2 bases from V and 2 bases from J, leaving 7 bases between. The DNA for the CDR3 is TGTGCCAGCAGCCAAATCCAGGCTGGGGCCAACGTCCTGACTTTC. This gives the protein CASSQIQAGANVLTF.

This clonotype was recorded once. The V gene is TRBV28, the J gene TRBJ2-7, with 11 bases matching TRBD2. This CDR3 is 14 amino acids long. Trimming cost V 6 bases and J 2 bases; bases outside gene matches: 3. Germline V gene lookup returns CDR1 MDHEN and CDR2 SYDVKM. The CDR3 nucleotides are TGTGCCAGCAGAGTAGCGGGAGGGCCCTACGAGCAGTACTTC. Its protein product is CASRVAGGPYEQYF.

CDR3 DNA: TGCAGCGTTTGGGTGTATGGCTACACCTTC. This translates into CSVWVYGYTF. This chain joins TRBV29-1 and TRBJ1-2; D ambiguous. Deletions cut 5 bases from V and 5 bases from J, with 6 bases between. The CDR3 has 10 residues. The germline CDR1 and CDR2 sequences are SQVTM and ANQGSEA.

This clonotype has a handful of counts. The chain uses TRBV5-6 and TRBJ2-1; TRBD1 matches at 7 bases. Germline CDR1 is SGHDT and CDR2 is YYEEEE. This CDR3 comprises 13 residues. The trim removed 7 bases at V and 5 bases at J, leaving 6 bases unmatched. The CDR3 bases are TGTGCCAGCGGTCCACAGGGGAACAATGAGCAGTTCTTC. It is translated as CASGPQGNNEQFF.

This clonotype came up a few times. The rearrangement links TRBV6-4 to TRBJ2-1; D ambiguous. Germline CDR1 is MRHNA and CDR2 is SNTAGT. The V end was cut by 0 bases, the J end by 5 bases, with 8 bases between. The CDR3 is made up of 14 amino acids. The CDR3 reads CASSDSARNNEQFF. CDR3 in DNA: TGTGCCAGCAGTGACTCGGCCCGTAACAATGAGCAGTTCTTC.

The rearrangement links TRBV29-1 to TRBJ2-5; 9 nucleotides align to TRBD1. CDR3 length equals 13 residues. Germline V gives CDR1 SQVTM, CDR2 ANQGSEA. Trimming took 6 bases from V and 5 from J; bases not matched to a gene: 7. Written as DNA, the CDR3 is TGCAGCGTGTTACAGGGGGCTGGGGAGACCCAGTACTTC. This codes for CSVLQGAGETQYF.

The V call is TRBV7-6, the J call TRBJ2-3; 7 nucleotides agree with TRBD2. Germline lookup yields CDR1 SGHVS and CDR2 FNYEAQ. The CDR3 contains 16 residues. Germline trimming cut 0 bases from V and 3 bases from J; bases unmatched to any gene: 6. Written as DNA, the CDR3 is TGTGCCAGCAGCTTAGCAGGCGGGAGTTGGACAGATACGCAGTATTTT. Residues: CASSLAGGSWTDTQYF.

V gene TRBV28 combines with J gene TRBJ1-4; no firm D call. Germline V lookup: CDR1 MDHEN, CDR2 SYDVKM. V dropped 8 bases and J dropped 8 bases, with 12 bases sitting between them. There are 12 residues in the CDR3. Here the CDR3 DNA reads TGTGCCAGCTCCCCACCAAGGGAAAAACTGTTTTTT. The encoded protein is CASSPPREKLFF.

This clonotype was observed a handful of times. V gene TRBV12-3 or TRBV12-4 combines with J gene TRBJ2-1, with D unclear. Trimming cost V 3 bases and J 4 bases, with 7 bases left between them. The CDR3 consists of 13 residues. CDR3 residues: CASSLAPYNEQFF. The CDR3 coding sequence is TGTGCCAGCAGTTTGGCTCCGTACAATGAGCAGTTCTTC.

The sample holds a few counts of this clonotype. The chain recombines TRBV15 with TRBJ2-1, with TRBD2 matching 8 bases. Trimming cost V 3 bases and J 0 bases; bases outside gene matches: 7. CDR3 length equals 17 residues. CDR1 LNHNV and CDR2 YYDKDF come from the germline V gene (reference sequence). The CDR3 is CATSSGYLAGSYNEQFF. In DNA, the CDR3 is TGTGCCACCAGCAGCGGGTACCTAGCGGGCTCCTACAATGAGCAGTTCTTC. The full variable domain, its missing parts supplied by reference TRBV15 and TRBJ2-1, is DAMVIQNPRYQVTQFGKPVTLSCSQTLNHNVMYWYQQKSSQAPKLLFHYYDKDFNNEADTPDNFQSRRPNTSFCFLDIRSPGLGDTAMYLCATSSGYLAGSYNEQFFGPGTRLTVL.

The gene calls are TRBV5-1 and TRBJ2-7, with 8 bases lining up with TRBD1. V shed 0 bases, J shed 2 bases, and the junction held 7 bases outside the gene matches. The CDR3 consists of 16 residues. Germline assignment: CDR1 SGHRS and CDR2 YFSETQ. CDR3 sequence reads: CASSLAAGTGTYEQYF. CDR3 sequence (DNA): TGCGCCAGCAGCTTGGCCGCCGGGACAGGAACCTACGAGCAGTACTTC.

In this sample, this clonotype turned up a few times. This chain uses TRBV7-8 with TRBJ2-1; D is undetermined. The CDR3 runs 15 residues. Trimming took 2 bases from V and 6 from J, leaving 14 bases between them. Germline V lookup: CDR1 SGHVS, CDR2 FQNEAQ. The CDR3 DNA reads TGTGCCAGCAGCTTAAAGCCATTCGAAGTCAATGAGCAGTTCTTC. Its protein product is CASSLKPFEVNEQFF.

The chain recombines TRBV12-3 or TRBV12-4 with TRBJ2-4; no firm D call. Trimming left V 1 base short and J 0 bases short, with 13 bases between. This CDR3 has 17 residues. The CDR3 bases are TGTGCCAGCAGTTTAGGCAGCCGAGTCCTAGCCAAAAACATTCAGTACTTC. Its translation: CASSLGSRVLAKNIQYF.

The chain is built from TRBV4-2 and TRBJ2-3; possible D gene TRBD2, 5 bases. V was cut by 0 bases and J by 9 bases, with 16 bases left in between. The CDR3 covers 15 residues. Germline V lookup: CDR1 LGHNA, CDR2 YNFKEQ. The CDR3 spells CASSQDHAGFPTQYF. CDR3 coding DNA: TGTGCCAGCAGCCAAGATCACGCGGGCTTTCCAACGCAGTATTTT.